The present entry profiles one T cell receptor beta chain with its context. Antigen specificity is unknown. In the CD4+ fraction, cells were divided into CD45RA+ naive and CD45RA-negative memory subsets. The data were produced by immunoSEQ multiplex PCR, yet TCRdb's version contains in-frame clones alone and is incomplete. This sample has over a million clones; approximately 97% occur once, and the top ten carry approximately 1.2%. These data come from a study of shared clonotypes between healthy human individuals. Overall study results and limits: On the whole, naive subsets had larger estimated richness than memory subsets had. Researchers sampled blood only, noting tissue repertoires likely differ.

This clonotype originated in a young man in good health. The specimen was naive CD4+ T cells sorted from blood. The subset: CD45RA+ positively selected.

CDR3 in amino acids: CASSRDRGAYEQYF. In nucleotides, the CDR3 is TGCGCCAGCAGCCGAGACAGGGGCGCCTACGAGCAGTACTTC. The V and J genes are TRBV4-3 and TRBJ2-7, with TRBD1 identical over 8 bases. V lost 4 bases and J lost 2; bases outside the gene matches: 4. This CDR3 has 14 residues. Germline CDR1 LGHNA, CDR2 YSLEER.